This entry concerns a single TCR beta chain. The sample is drawn from a study of control samples from healthy donors and cancer patients. Profiled with immunoSEQ multiplex PCR; TCRdb holds only in-frame clones, not every one. Of around 140,000 clones listed, 80% to 95% are singletons. The CDR3 has 14 residues. V was pared by 1 base and J by 4 bases, with 9 bases between. The germline V gene has CDR1 LNHDA and CDR2 SQIVND (reference sequence). This clonotype originated in a young man in good health. This chain links TRBV19 with TRBJ2-3; D is undetermined. Sequenced input: blood. The CDR3 coding sequence is TGTGCCAGTAGTATAGGGGGTTGGGCAGATACGCAGTATTTT. Protein product: CASSIGGWADTQYF.